These 24 T cell receptor beta chains were all obtained from the same sample, sequenced in a study of identical twins. Using its own MiXCR run on the 5' RACE reads, TCRdb lists one record per CDR3 protein. The profile shows just under 650,000 distinct CDR3 sequences, less than 9% of them singletons. The same sample was also studied in work on yellow fever vaccine responses in identical twins.

Sequenced: PBMCs. The receptors stem from a woman between 18 and 29 years old in good health.

This clonotype was picked up a small number of times. V is TRBV20-1 and J is TRBJ2-3; a possible D gene is TRBD2 (5 bases). With 0 bases removed from V and 6 bases from J, the gap between germline ends came to 10 bases. The CDR3 has 13 residues. Germline V CDR1 and CDR2: DFQATT, SNEGSKA (reference sequence). CDR3 DNA sequence: TGCAGTGCTAGAGATAAGGGAGCGGATACGCAGTATTTT. Amino acids: CSARDKGADTQYF.

This clonotype was seen ten or more times. The chain employs TRBV24-1 and TRBJ2-1, with 9 bases lining up with TRBD1. CDR1 is KGHDR and CDR2 is SFDVKD in the germline V gene. This CDR3 has 16 residues. Trimming removed 2 bases from V and 1 base from J; junction bases left unmatched: 2. CDR3 amino acids: CATSDSGTGSYNEQFF. CDR3 nucleotide sequence: TGTGCCACCAGTGATTCCGGGACAGGGTCCTACAATGAGCAGTTCTTC.

This clonotype was counted a few times. The chain joins TRBV5-1 to TRBJ2-2, with 9 bases that match TRBD1. This CDR3 spans 15 amino acids. CDR1 is SGHRS and CDR2 is YFSETQ in the germline V gene. The V and J ends lost 6 bases and 6 bases, in that order; junction bases with no gene match: 9. The CDR3 sequence: CASTSRTGDSGELFF. CDR3 in DNA: TGCGCCAGCACCAGCAGGACAGGGGACTCCGGGGAGCTGTTTTTT.

Ten or more counts support this clonotype. The chain recombines TRBV5-1 with TRBJ1-1; D is possibly TRBD1 (5 bases). The CDR3 runs to 16 residues. V was cut by 5 bases and J by 0 bases, with 17 bases left in between. The germline V gene encodes CDR1 SGHRS and CDR2 YFSETQ. This chain's CDR3 is CASSIPGLSMNTEAFF. The CDR3 DNA reads TGCGCCAGCAGTATCCCGGGACTGAGCATGAACACTGAAGCTTTCTTT.

This clonotype was seen a handful of times. This chain connects TRBV28 to TRBJ2-1, with D hard to call. This CDR3 comprises 14 residues. Germline V gene sequence: CDR1 MDHEN, CDR2 SYDVKM. Trimming removed 2 bases at V and 7 bases at J, with 12 bases between. The CDR3 here is CASSLRPQHNEQFF. The DNA of the CDR3 is TGTGCCAGCAGTTTACGACCCCAGCATAATGAGCAGTTCTTC.

This clonotype came up many times. The J gene is TRBJ2-1, the V gene TRBV20-1; 9 bases map to TRBD2. CDR1 and CDR2 (germline): DFQATT, SNEGSKA (reference sequence). CDR3 length: 16 residues. V shed 4 bases, J shed 4 bases, and the junction held 11 bases outside the gene matches. CDR3 in DNA: TGCAGTGCTACGTATTTCTTAGCGGGAGATTACAATGAGCAGTTCTTC. This translates into CSATYFLAGDYNEQFF.

This clonotype was counted ten times or more. J is TRBJ2-2 and V is TRBV13, with D hard to call. The CDR3 has 14 residues. The germline V gene has CDR1 PRHDT and CDR2 FYEKMQ (reference sequence). The V end was cut by 10 bases, the J end by 3 bases, with 15 bases between. CDR3 protein: CATNGVGDTGELFF. The CDR3 DNA sequence: TGTGCCACCAATGGGGTCGGAGACACCGGGGAGCTGTTTTTT.

This clonotype was counted between two and nine times. The chain couples TRBV6-5 to TRBJ2-1, with TRBD1 as a possible D gene (5 bases). CDR1 and CDR2 (germline): MNHEY, SVGAGI. Trimming cost V 2 bases and J 5 bases, with 7 bases left between them. The length of the CDR3 is 13 residues. CDR3 protein: CASSYHRNNEQFF. For the CDR3, the DNA is TGTGCCAGCAGTTACCACAGGAACAATGAGCAGTTCTTC.

This clonotype was counted a few times. The rearrangement joins TRBV15 to TRBJ2-1, with D perhaps assigned TRBD1 or TRBD2 (6 bases each). The V and J ends lost 3 bases and 2 bases respectively, with 14 bases between them. Germline V CDR1 and CDR2: LNHNV, YYDKDF (reference sequence). CDR3 length: 16 amino acids. CDR3 loop: CATSREGDSTYNEQFF. CDR3 coding DNA: TGTGCCACCAGCAGGGAGGGGGACTCAACCTACAATGAGCAGTTCTTC.

Many counts were recorded for this clonotype. The chain couples TRBV12-3 or TRBV12-4 to TRBJ1-4; TRBD1 is a possible D gene (6 bases). V shed 5 bases and J shed 11 bases, with 18 bases lying between them. The CDR3 contains 14 residues. The CDR3 nucleotides read TGTGCCAGCAGTGAACAGGGAGGCGTTGGGAAACTGTTTTTT. Translated: CASSEQGGVGKLFF.

In regard to this clonotype: A much larger clone is a single base away; this may be a read error. This chain connects TRBV6-5 to TRBJ2-3, with D maybe TRBD1 (6 bases). Between the trimmed V and J ends, which lost 4 bases and 1 base, there was a span of 15 bases. The CDR3 is 16 amino acids. Germline loops: CDR1 MNHEY, CDR2 SVGAGI. DNA of the CDR3: TGTGCCAGCAGTTCCTGGGACAAGGGGGGCACAGATACGCAGTATTTT. It specifies CASSSWDKGGTDTQYF.

V usage is TRBV27 and J usage is TRBJ1-2, with 9 positions matching TRBD1. The junction had 7 bases not matched to a gene; V was cut back by 5 bases and J by 0 bases. Germline values: CDR1 MNHEY, CDR2 SMNVEV (reference sequence). The CDR3 runs to 16 residues. The CDR3 DNA sequence: TGTGCCAGCAGTACACGACAGGGGGTCCCTAACTATGGCTACACCTTC. Translation: CASSTRQGVPNYGYTF.

This clonotype has more than one count but fewer than ten. J is TRBJ2-3 and V is TRBV24-1; 13 positions match TRBD2. V gave up 4 bases and J gave up 9 bases; unmatched junction bases: 6. The CDR3 contains 15 residues. Per germline, CDR1 KGHDR and CDR2 SFDVKD. The CDR3 DNA reads as TGTGCCACCAGTGAATTGGGACTAGCGGGAAACACGCAGTATTTT. Its protein product is CATSELGLAGNTQYF.

This clonotype was counted a few times. The chain has TRBV6-1 and TRBJ1-4; a possible D gene is TRBD1 (5 bases). The CDR3 totals 16 residues. V was trimmed by 6 bases and J by 7 bases, leaving 21 bases between them. Germline assignment: CDR1 MNHNS and CDR2 SASEGT. The CDR3 DNA follows: TGTGCCAGCAGCCGAGGGAGCCTAACAGGTGGTGAAAAACTGTTTTTT. It translates to CASSRGSLTGGEKLFF.

This clonotype was picked up many times. The chain is built from TRBV7-8 and TRBJ2-3; D is undetermined. CDR3 length: 12 amino acids. V lost 7 bases, J lost 4 bases, and 9 bases lay in between. Germline V gene sequence: CDR1 SGHVS, CDR2 FQNEAQ. The CDR3 spells CASTERSDTQYF. The CDR3 DNA is TGTGCCAGCACGGAGAGATCAGATACGCAGTATTTT.

This clonotype has just a few counts. This chain connects TRBV6-2 or TRBV6-3 to TRBJ2-2; possible D gene TRBD2, 5 bases. The V and J ends lost 7 bases and 3 bases respectively, with 9 bases between them. This CDR3 region has 13 residues. Germline assignment: CDR1 MNHEY and CDR2 SVGEGT. The CDR3 sequence is CASKLAYTGELFF. CDR3 coding DNA: TGTGCCAGCAAGCTAGCCTACACCGGGGAGCTGTTTTTT.

In its sample, this clonotype was seen many times. V usage is TRBV7-3 and J usage is TRBJ2-3, with TRBD1 identical over 9 bases. Looked up from germline, CDR1 is SGHTA and CDR2 is FQGTGA. The CDR3 has 15 amino acids. Losses at the gene ends were 2 bases for V and 0 bases for J; bases not matched to a gene: 0. The DNA of the CDR3 is TGTGCCAGCAGCTTAGGGACAGGGAGCACAGATACGCAGTATTTT. Translating it yields CASSLGTGSTDTQYF.

Here the CDR3 DNA reads TGTGCCAGCAGCGTAGGCGAGGCAGGAAGCTCCTATAATTCACCCCTCCACTTT. It codes for CASSVGEAGSSYNSPLHF. The chain couples TRBV9 to TRBJ1-6; D unclear. The CDR3 loop spans 18 amino acids. Germline V gene data show CDR1 as SGDLS and CDR2 as YYNGEE. Trimming removed 0 bases from V and 0 bases from J, with 13 bases in between. The full variable domain, completed using reference TRBV9 and TRBJ1-6, is DSGVTQTPKHLITATGQRVTLRCSPRSGDLSVYWYQQSLDQGLQFLIQYYNGEERAKGNILERFSAQQFPDLHSELNLSSLELGDSALYFCASSVGEAGSSYNSPLHFGNGTRLTVT.

Only a few counts were recorded for this clonotype. V gene TRBV28 combines with J gene TRBJ2-7; 9 bases align to TRBD2. J lost 2 bases, V lost 6 bases, and 11 bases had no gene match. This CDR3 region has 16 residues. The germline V gene has CDR1 MDHEN and CDR2 SYDVKM. The CDR3 sequence: CASSPPAGGFPYEQYF. The DNA of the CDR3 is TGTGCCAGCAGCCCCCCTGCGGGAGGGTTCCCCTACGAGCAGTACTTC.

The rearrangement uses TRBV29-1 and TRBJ2-3, with no clear D. CDR1 SQVTM and CDR2 ANQGSEA come from the germline V gene. V was cut by 4 bases and J by 2 bases, with 10 bases left in between. The CDR3 runs 13 residues. The CDR3 sequence is CSVVVFATDTQYF. The CDR3, as DNA: TGCAGCGTTGTGGTATTTGCCACAGATACGCAGTATTTT.

This clonotype came up many times. V usage is TRBV5-1 and J usage is TRBJ2-3; TRBD2 might be the D (5 bases). Trimming took 0 bases from V and 6 from J, leaving 11 bases between them. This CDR3 is 14 amino acids long. In germline, CDR1 is SGHRS, CDR2 YFSETQ. The CDR3 protein is CASSLGERRDTQYF. DNA for the CDR3: TGCGCCAGCAGCTTGGGGGAGAGACGGGATACGCAGTATTTT.

In its sample, this clonotype was seen many times. CDR3 region: CASSSMGHIANTGELFF. For the CDR3, the DNA is TGCGCCAGCAGCTCGATGGGACACATCGCGAACACCGGGGAGCTGTTTTTT. This chain links TRBV5-1 with TRBJ2-2; D is perhaps TRBD1 (6 bases). CDR1 SGHRS and CDR2 YFSETQ come from the germline V gene. Trimming pared 3 bases from V and 0 bases from J, leaving 15 bases between. This CDR3 has 17 residues.

This clonotype has more than one count but fewer than ten. This sequence joins TRBV6-5 and TRBJ1-2, with D perhaps matching TRBD1 (5 bases). Germline V gene lookup returns CDR1 MNHEY and CDR2 SVGAGI. The length of the CDR3 is 16 residues. Trimming took off 2 bases at V and 0 bases at J, with 13 bases between the two ends. Written as DNA, the CDR3 is TGTGCCAGCAGTTACCGTAAGGGGCAGGCTAACTATGGCTACACCTTC. Translated: CASSYRKGQANYGYTF.

This clonotype was seen only a few times. The chain is built from TRBV9 and TRBJ2-2, with 7 nucleotides matching TRBD1. V was clipped by 2 bases and J by 4 bases; unmatched bases: 8. The CDR3 runs 16 residues. Germline V gene lookup returns CDR1 SGDLS and CDR2 YYNGEE. The CDR3 loop is CASSVGTVPLTGELFF. The CDR3 DNA follows: TGTGCCAGCAGCGTCGGGACAGTCCCTCTCACCGGGGAGCTGTTTTTT.